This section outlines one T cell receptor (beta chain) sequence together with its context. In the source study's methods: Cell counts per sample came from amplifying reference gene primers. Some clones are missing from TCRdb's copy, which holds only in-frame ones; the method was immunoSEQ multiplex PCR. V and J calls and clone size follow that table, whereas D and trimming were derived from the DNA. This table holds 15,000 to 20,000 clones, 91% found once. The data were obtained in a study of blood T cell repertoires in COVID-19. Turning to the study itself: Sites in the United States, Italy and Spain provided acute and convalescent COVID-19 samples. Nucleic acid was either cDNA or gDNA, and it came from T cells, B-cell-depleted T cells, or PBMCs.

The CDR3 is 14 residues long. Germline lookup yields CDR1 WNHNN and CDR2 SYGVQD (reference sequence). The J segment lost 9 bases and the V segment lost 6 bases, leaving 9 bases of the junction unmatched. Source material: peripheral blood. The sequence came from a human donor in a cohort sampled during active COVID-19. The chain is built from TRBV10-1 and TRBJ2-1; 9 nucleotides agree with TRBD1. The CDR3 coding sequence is TGCGCCAGCAGCCGGGACAGGGTTACGATTGAGCAGTTCTTC. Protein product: CASSRDRVTIEQFF.